This T cell receptor beta chain came from a study of T cell changes during pregnancy in multiple sclerosis. Data came from immunoSEQ multiplex PCR; TCRdb stores just in-frame clones and leaves some out. The table includes roughly 22,000 clones, more than 75% detected once. To note about this clone: The final CDR3 position lacks the conserved phenylalanine or tryptophan, pointing to a likely read error. The DNA is left out, because the CDR3 cannot be placed on it with certainty; the CDR3 is given as TCRdb lists it.

Germline CDR1 is SGHNT and CDR2 is YENEEA. The CDR3 adds up to 12 amino acids, both ends counted. The V and J genes are TRBV11-3 and TRBJ2-6; the D call TRBD1 from the table was never checked on the DNA. The TCR was taken from a female donor in good health, enrolled as a control in a pregnancy study. Sequencing was performed on CD4+ T cells from peripheral blood mononuclear cells, taken in the first trimester of pregnancy. CDR3 amino acids: CASSDVRDLDKV.